This is a list of T cell receptor beta chains from one sample in a study of response to subunit inactivated influenza vaccine. TCRdb independently ran MiXCR on the RT-PCR reads; one entry per CDR3 protein. This table holds 300,000 to 350,000 distinct CDR3 sequences, approximately 20% found once. The sequences come from PBMCs from blood, collected roughly 20 months after vaccination. These TCRs come from a man aged 50-75 years who received an inactivated influenza vaccine. The CDR3 runs from the conserved cysteine through the conserved F or W. Each record gives: clone size, D gene, V gene, J gene, CDR3 DNA, CDR3 protein. D genes are given only for firm matches. Not all rows give a size; the values are once, few, many and, for expanded clones, a class.

clone_size: .; d_call: TRBD2; v_call: TRBV11-2; j_call: TRBJ2-5; cdr3_nt: TGTGCCAGCAGCTTAGGACCGGTGCGGGGGGGCCCACAAGAGACCCAGTACTTC; cdr3_aa: CASSLGPVRGGPQETQYF
clone_size: .; d_call: .; v_call: TRBV28; j_call: TRBJ2-2; cdr3_nt: TGTGCCAGCAGTTTATCGCACACCGGGGAGCTGTTTTTT; cdr3_aa: CASSLSHTGELFF
clone_size: few; d_call: TRBD1; v_call: TRBV6-5; j_call: TRBJ1-4; cdr3_nt: TGTGCCAGCAGTTTCGACAGGGGAATTGATGAAAAACTGTTTTTT; cdr3_aa: CASSFDRGIDEKLFF
clone_size: .; d_call: TRBD2; v_call: TRBV7-9; j_call: TRBJ2-1; cdr3_nt: TGTGCCAGCAGCTTAGGGGCGGGAGCTAATAATGAGCAGTTCTTC; cdr3_aa: CASSLGAGANNEQFF
clone_size: few; d_call: TRBD2; v_call: TRBV11-2; j_call: TRBJ2-1; cdr3_nt: TGTGCCAGCAGCTTAGAATCAGGACTAGCGATAAACAATGAGCAGTTCTTC; cdr3_aa: CASSLESGLAINNEQFF
clone_size: .; d_call: .; v_call: TRBV15; j_call: TRBJ1-6; cdr3_nt: TGTGCCACCAGCAGAGACATAAGGGACACCTATTCACCCCTCCACTTT; cdr3_aa: CATSRDIRDTYSPLHF
clone_size: .; d_call: .; v_call: TRBV23-1; j_call: TRBJ2-2; cdr3_nt: TGCGCCAGCAGTCAACCGGGGGACACCGGGGAGCTGTTTTTT; cdr3_aa: CASSQPGDTGELFF
clone_size: .; d_call: .; v_call: TRBV20-1; j_call: TRBJ1-5; cdr3_nt: TGCAGTGCTAGAGATCCCCGAATTGGCAGGGCACGGCAGCCCCAGCATTTT; cdr3_aa: CSARDPRIGRARQPQHF
clone_size: .; d_call: .; v_call: TRBV4-2; j_call: TRBJ1-4; cdr3_nt: TGTGCCAGCAGCCAAGACGGGACAAGGGATGAAAAACTGTTTTTT; cdr3_aa: CASSQDGTRDEKLFF
clone_size: .; d_call: TRBD2; v_call: TRBV19; j_call: TRBJ2-1; cdr3_nt: TGTGCCAGTAGTATAGGGACTAGCCCCAATGAGCAGTTCTTC; cdr3_aa: CASSIGTSPNEQFF
clone_size: .; d_call: .; v_call: TRBV12-3/TRBV12-4; j_call: TRBJ2-7; cdr3_nt: TGTGCCAGCAGTTTACTTGGAAGCCACGAGCAGTACTTC; cdr3_aa: CASSLLGSHEQYF
clone_size: once; d_call: .; v_call: TRBV9; j_call: TRBJ2-1; cdr3_nt: TGTGCCAGCAGCGCCAGGACTAATGAGCAGTTCTTC; cdr3_aa: CASSARTNEQFF
clone_size: once; d_call: TRBD1; v_call: TRBV20-1; j_call: TRBJ2-7; cdr3_nt: TGCAGTGCTAGAGGCGCTGCACAGGGGGTCGTGTACGAGCAGTACTTC; cdr3_aa: CSARGAAQGVVYEQYF
clone_size: .; d_call: TRBD1; v_call: TRBV10-3; j_call: TRBJ2-7; cdr3_nt: TGTGCCATCAGTCCAGGGACAGGGAGGGAGTACGAGCAGTACTTC; cdr3_aa: CAISPGTGREYEQYF
clone_size: many; d_call: .; v_call: TRBV7-6; j_call: TRBJ1-1; cdr3_nt: TGTGCCAGCAGCTTCCAGGGTTGGAACACTGAAGCTTTCTTT; cdr3_aa: CASSFQGWNTEAFF
clone_size: .; d_call: .; v_call: TRBV19; j_call: TRBJ1-3; cdr3_nt: TGTGCCAGTAGAAGAGGTATCTCTGGAAACACCATATATTTT; cdr3_aa: CASRRGISGNTIYF
clone_size: .; d_call: TRBD1; v_call: TRBV5-4; j_call: TRBJ2-7; cdr3_nt: TGTGCCAGCAGTCAGGACAGGAGCTCCTACGAGCAGTACTTC; cdr3_aa: CASSQDRSSYEQYF
clone_size: few; d_call: .; v_call: TRBV27; j_call: TRBJ1-5; cdr3_nt: TGTGCCAGCAGTTTATTTGGTTCGGTCAATCAGCCCCAGCATTTT; cdr3_aa: CASSLFGSVNQPQHF
clone_size: many; d_call: .; v_call: TRBV10-3; j_call: TRBJ2-3; cdr3_nt: TGTGCCATCAGTGAGTCTAACGCAGGAATCGCGTCAGATACGCAGTATTTT; cdr3_aa: CAISESNAGIASDTQYF
clone_size: .; d_call: .; v_call: TRBV10-2; j_call: TRBJ1-5; cdr3_nt: TGCGCCAGCAGTGGGGAGGTCCCCATTAGCAATCAGCCCCAGCATTTT; cdr3_aa: CASSGEVPISNQPQHF
clone_size: .; d_call: TRBD2; v_call: TRBV29-1; j_call: TRBJ2-1; cdr3_nt: TGCAGCGTTGACGGGACTAGCGAATCGGACAATGAGCAGTTCTTC; cdr3_aa: CSVDGTSESDNEQFF
clone_size: few; d_call: .; v_call: TRBV12-3/TRBV12-4; j_call: TRBJ1-4; cdr3_nt: TGTGCCAGCAGTCTAGACAGTGGATCTAATGAAAAACTGTTTTTT; cdr3_aa: CASSLDSGSNEKLFF
clone_size: few; d_call: TRBD1; v_call: TRBV27; j_call: TRBJ1-1; cdr3_nt: TGTGCCAGCAGTTTCCAGGGGGGCGGCCTGAAGGGGAGTGAAGCTTTCTTT; cdr3_aa: CASSFQGGGLKGSEAFF
clone_size: .; d_call: TRBD1; v_call: TRBV5-6; j_call: TRBJ2-1; cdr3_nt: TGTGCCAGCTGCTACAGAGGGACAGGGAGGACGGATGAGCAGTTCTTC; cdr3_aa: CASCYRGTGRTDEQFF
clone_size: few; d_call: TRBD1; v_call: TRBV29-1; j_call: TRBJ2-7; cdr3_nt: TGCAGCGTTGTAAAGGGACAGGGGGCTTACGAGCAGTACTTC; cdr3_aa: CSVVKGQGAYEQYF
clone_size: .; d_call: .; v_call: TRBV11-3; j_call: TRBJ2-4; cdr3_nt: TGTGCCAGCCCCCACGGGGCAGGGCAGTTTGGAAACATTCAGTACTTC; cdr3_aa: CASPHGAGQFGNIQYF
clone_size: few; d_call: .; v_call: TRBV5-6; j_call: TRBJ2-7; cdr3_nt: TGTGCCAGCTCGACAGGACCTGTTCTCGAGCAGTACTTC; cdr3_aa: CASSTGPVLEQYF
clone_size: .; d_call: TRBD1; v_call: TRBV7-2; j_call: TRBJ1-2; cdr3_nt: TGTGCCAGCAGCTTCATAACAGGGGGCAATGGCTACACCTTC; cdr3_aa: CASSFITGGNGYTF
clone_size: few; d_call: .; v_call: TRBV7-9; j_call: TRBJ1-1; cdr3_nt: TGTGCCAGCAGCTCCACACACGGATTGAACACTGAAGCTTTCTTT; cdr3_aa: CASSSTHGLNTEAFF